This T cell receptor beta chain was identified during a study of cytomegalovirus exposure and HLA in healthy donors. Only in-frame clones appear in the TCRdb table, and some are missing; sequencing was by immunoSEQ multiplex PCR. In the table there are about 130,000 clones, 90% to 97% of which are singletons. The CDR3 length is 17 residues. Germline loops: CDR1 LGHNA, CDR2 YNFKEQ. V was trimmed by 1 base and J by 4 bases, leaving 18 bases between them. The sequenced sample was PBMCs. The receptor was derived from a man aged 18 to 29 in good health and CMV-seronegative. This chain uses TRBV4-2 with TRBJ2-3; TRBD2 might be the D (5 bases). CDR3 sequence (DNA): TGTGCCAGCAGCCAAGCTTTGAGCGGAGGCCCCCCAGATACGCAGTATTTT. Amino acids: CASSQALSGGPPDTQYF.